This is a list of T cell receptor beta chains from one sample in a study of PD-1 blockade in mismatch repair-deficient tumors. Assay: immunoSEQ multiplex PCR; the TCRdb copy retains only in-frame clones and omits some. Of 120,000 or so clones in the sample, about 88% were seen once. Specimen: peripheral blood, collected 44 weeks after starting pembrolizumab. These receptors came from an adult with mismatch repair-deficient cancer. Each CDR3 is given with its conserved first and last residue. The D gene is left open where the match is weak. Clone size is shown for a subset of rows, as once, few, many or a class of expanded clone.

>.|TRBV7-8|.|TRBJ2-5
TGTGCCAGCAGCTTACAGACCCAAGAGACCCAGTACTTC
CASSLQTQETQYF
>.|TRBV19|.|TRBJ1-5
TGTGCCAGTATCCCCAGGGTAGGGTCGCTTCAGCCCCAGCATTTT
CASIPRVGSLQPQHF
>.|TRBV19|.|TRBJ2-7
TGTGCCAGTAGTTCCCGGGGAAGCTCCTACGAGCAGTACTTC
CASSSRGSSYEQYF
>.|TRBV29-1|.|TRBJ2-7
TGCAGCGTTGAACTTTCAGGGACGACGTCCTACGAGCAGTACTTC
CSVELSGTTSYEQYF
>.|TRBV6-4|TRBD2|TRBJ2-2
TGTGCCAGCAGTGCTAGCGGGAGAGCTCAGAACACCGGGGAGCTGTTTTTT
CASSASGRAQNTGELFF
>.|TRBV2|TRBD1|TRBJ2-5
TGTGCCACGACAGGGGTGGAGACCCAGTACTTC
CATTGVETQYF
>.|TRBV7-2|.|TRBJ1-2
TGTGCCAGCAGCCCCCAGGGTGACTATGGCTACACCTTC
CASSPQGDYGYTF
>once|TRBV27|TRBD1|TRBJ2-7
TGTGCCAGCAGTTCAAGGACAGGCCGTTACGAGCAGTACTTC
CASSSRTGRYEQYF
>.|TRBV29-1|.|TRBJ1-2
TGCAGCGTTGACAAAAACTATGGCTACACCTTC
CSVDKNYGYTF
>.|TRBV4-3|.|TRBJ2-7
TGCGCCAGCAGCCCTTCCCTCGGCGGGAACTACGAGCAGTACTTC
CASSPSLGGNYEQYF
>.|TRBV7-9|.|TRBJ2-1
TGTGCCAGCAGCTTTTATAGCGACTGGGGGAATGAGCAGTTCTTC
CASSFYSDWGNEQFF
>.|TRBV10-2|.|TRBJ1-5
TGCGCCAGCAGTGTGGTCGGGGTAGTTCAGCCCCAGCATTTT
CASSVVGVVQPQHF
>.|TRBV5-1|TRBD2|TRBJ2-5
TGCGCCAGCAGCTTATTGCTAGCGGAGGAGACCCAGTACTTC
CASSLLLAEETQYF
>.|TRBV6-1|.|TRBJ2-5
TGTGCCAGCAGTGACACCGGGACACAGACCCAAGAGACCCAGTACTTC
CASSDTGTQTQETQYF
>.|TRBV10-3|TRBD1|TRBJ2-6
TGTGCCATCAGTGGGGGGACAGGGGGAACAAACTCTGGGGCCAACGTCCTGACTTTC
CAISGGTGGTNSGANVLTF
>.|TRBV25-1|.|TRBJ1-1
TGTGCCAGCAGTGGTGACAGCCCGCGGACTGAAGCTTTCTTT
CASSGDSPRTEAFF
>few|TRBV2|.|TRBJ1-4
TGTGCCAGCAGTGACGGAACTTCAGAAAAACTGTTTTTT
CASSDGTSEKLFF
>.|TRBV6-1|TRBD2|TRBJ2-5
TGTGCCAGCAGTTGGACTAGCGGGAGACCAGAGACCCAGTACTTC
CASSWTSGRPETQYF
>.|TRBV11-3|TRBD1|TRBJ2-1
TGTGCCAGCAGCCGACAGGGGGCGCTGGGTGAGCAGTTCTTC
CASSRQGALGEQFF
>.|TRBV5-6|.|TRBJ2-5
TGTGCCAGCAGCTTGGTTGGGGAAGAGACCCAGTACTTC
CASSLVGEETQYF
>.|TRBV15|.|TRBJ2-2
TGTGCCACCAGCAGAGATCTGGGGGGGGAGCTGTTTTTT
CATSRDLGGELFF
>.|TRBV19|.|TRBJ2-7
TGTGCCAGTAGTATCGGAAGACCCTTACCCTACGAGCAGTACTTC
CASSIGRPLPYEQYF
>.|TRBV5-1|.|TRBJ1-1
TGCGCCAGCAGCTCAGGAGGGAGCACTGAAGCTTTCTTT
CASSSGGSTEAFF